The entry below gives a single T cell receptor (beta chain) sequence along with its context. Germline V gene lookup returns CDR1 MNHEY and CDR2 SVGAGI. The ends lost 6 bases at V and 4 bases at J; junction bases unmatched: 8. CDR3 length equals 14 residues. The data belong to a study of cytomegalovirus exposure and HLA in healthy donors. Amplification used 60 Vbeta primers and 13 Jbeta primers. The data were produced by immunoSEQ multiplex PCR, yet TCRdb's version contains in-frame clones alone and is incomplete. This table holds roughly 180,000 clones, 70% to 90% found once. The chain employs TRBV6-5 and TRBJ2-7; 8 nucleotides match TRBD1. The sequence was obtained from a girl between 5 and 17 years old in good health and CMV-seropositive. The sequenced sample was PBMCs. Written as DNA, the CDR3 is TGTGCCAGCAGCCCTGACAGGGGACCGTACGAGCAGTACTTC. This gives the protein CASSPDRGPYEQYF.